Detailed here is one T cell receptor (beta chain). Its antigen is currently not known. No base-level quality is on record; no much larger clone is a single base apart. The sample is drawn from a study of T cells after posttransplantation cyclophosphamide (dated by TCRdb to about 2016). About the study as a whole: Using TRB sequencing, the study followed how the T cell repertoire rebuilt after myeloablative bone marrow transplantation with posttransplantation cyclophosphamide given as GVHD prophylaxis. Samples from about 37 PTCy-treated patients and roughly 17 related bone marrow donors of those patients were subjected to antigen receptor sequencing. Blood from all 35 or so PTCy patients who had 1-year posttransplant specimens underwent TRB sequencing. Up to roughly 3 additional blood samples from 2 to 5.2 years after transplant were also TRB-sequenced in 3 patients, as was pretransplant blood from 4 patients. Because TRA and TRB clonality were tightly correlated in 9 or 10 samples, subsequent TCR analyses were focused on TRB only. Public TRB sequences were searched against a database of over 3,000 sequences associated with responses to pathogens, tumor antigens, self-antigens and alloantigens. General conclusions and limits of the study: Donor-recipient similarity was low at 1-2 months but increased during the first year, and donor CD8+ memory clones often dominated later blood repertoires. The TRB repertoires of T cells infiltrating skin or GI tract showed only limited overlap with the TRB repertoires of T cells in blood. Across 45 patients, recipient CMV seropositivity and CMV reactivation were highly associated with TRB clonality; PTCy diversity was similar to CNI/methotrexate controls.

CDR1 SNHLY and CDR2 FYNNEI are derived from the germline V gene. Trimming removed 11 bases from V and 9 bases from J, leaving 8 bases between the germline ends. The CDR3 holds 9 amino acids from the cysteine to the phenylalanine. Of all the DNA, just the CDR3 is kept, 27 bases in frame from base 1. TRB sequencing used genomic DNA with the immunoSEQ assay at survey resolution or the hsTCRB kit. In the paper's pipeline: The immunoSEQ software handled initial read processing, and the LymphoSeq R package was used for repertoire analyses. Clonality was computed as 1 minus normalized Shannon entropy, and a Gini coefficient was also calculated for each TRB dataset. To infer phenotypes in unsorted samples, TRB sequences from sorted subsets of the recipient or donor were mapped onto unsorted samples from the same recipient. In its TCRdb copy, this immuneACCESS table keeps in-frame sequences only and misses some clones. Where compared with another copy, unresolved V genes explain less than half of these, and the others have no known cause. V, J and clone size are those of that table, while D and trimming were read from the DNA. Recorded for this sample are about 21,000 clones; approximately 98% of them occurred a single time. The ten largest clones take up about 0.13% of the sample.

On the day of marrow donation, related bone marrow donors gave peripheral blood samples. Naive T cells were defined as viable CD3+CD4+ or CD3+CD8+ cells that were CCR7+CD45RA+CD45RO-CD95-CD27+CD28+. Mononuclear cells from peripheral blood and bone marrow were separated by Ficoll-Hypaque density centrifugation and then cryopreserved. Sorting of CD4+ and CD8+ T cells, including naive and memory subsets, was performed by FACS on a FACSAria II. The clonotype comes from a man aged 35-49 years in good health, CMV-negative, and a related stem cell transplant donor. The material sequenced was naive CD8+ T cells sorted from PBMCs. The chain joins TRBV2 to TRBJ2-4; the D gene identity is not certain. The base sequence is TGTGCCCCCCTGAGCATTCAGTACTTC. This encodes CAPLSIQYF.